This paragraph covers one T cell receptor (beta chain) sequence. The same CDR3 also results from other DNA sequences found in this sample. Repertoires were generated with immunoSEQ multiplex PCR, while TCRdb's copy carries only in-frame clones and drops some. Altogether around 100,000 clones are present, about 87% being singletons, with the ten largest covering around 15%. Losses at the gene ends were 5 bases for V and 8 bases for J; bases not matched to a gene: 4. The CDR3 is made up of 13 amino acids. The germline V gene has CDR1 MDHEN and CDR2 SYDVKM. This record comes from a study of blood T cell repertoires in COVID-19.

This clonotype was sampled from a man aged 50 to 59 with acute or convalescent COVID-19. This chain joins TRBV28 and TRBJ2-1, with 9 bases matching TRBD1. Sequencing used peripheral blood. In nucleotides, the CDR3 is TGTGCCAGCAGTCGTACAGGGGGCTATGAGCAGTTCTTC. It specifies CASSRTGGYEQFF.